This TCR beta chain was profiled in a study of T cell responses to AZD1222 COVID-19 vaccine. Study results and caveats: Donors, mostly white British, included more females; clonal diversity was possibly underestimated. Spike was spanned by vaccine-associated CD4 TCRs, with dominance at 160-218 and 743-854.

Sequenced by immunoSEQ multiplex PCR; TCRdb stores in-frame clones only, minus some. The profile covers roughly 150,000 clones, with around 93% appearing a single time and 4.4% taken by the ten largest. V lost 7 bases and J lost 0, with 7 bases in between. This CDR3 has 12 amino acids. CDR1 and CDR2 (germline): SGHRS, YFSETQ. Remarks on this clone: Antigen specificity is unknown.

Here the sequenced sample was peripheral blood, taken on day 0 of AZD1222 vaccination. The chain joins TRBV5-1 to TRBJ1-1; D is ambiguous. The clonotype was recovered from an adult in good health. The CDR3 spells CASGEMNTEAFF. Here the CDR3 DNA reads TGCGCCAGCGGGGAGATGAACACTGAAGCTTTCTTT.